These 3 T cell receptor beta chains share one sample of origin, sequenced in a study of neoadjuvant anti-PD-1 for oral cavity cancer. Some clones are missing from TCRdb's copy, which holds only in-frame ones; the method was immunoSEQ multiplex PCR. The sample holds about 14,000 clones, 65% to 80% seen once. The input for sequencing was PBMCs, taken before nivolumab (anti-PD-1) treatment. The receptors were sampled from a person between 35 and 79 years old with oral cavity squamous cell carcinoma.

The CDR3 loop is CASSSGTGGVISYGYTF. The CDR3 DNA reads TGTGCCAGCAGCTCCGGGACAGGGGGTGTTATTTCGTATGGCTACACCTTC. The V and J genes are TRBV7-9 and TRBJ1-2; TRBD1 agrees at 11 bases. There are 17 residues in the CDR3. Germline V CDR1 and CDR2: SEHNR, FQNEAQ (reference sequence). The V gene end was trimmed by 4 bases and the J gene end by 5 bases; junction bases not matched to a gene: 12. The full variable domain, completed using reference TRBV7-9 and TRBJ1-2, is DTGVSQNPRHKITKRGQNVTFRCDPISEHNRLYWYRQTLGQGPEFLTYFQNEAQLEKSRLLSDRFSAERPKGSFSTLEIQRTEQGDSAMYLCASSSGTGGVISYGYTFGSGTRLTVV.

The chain recombines TRBV28 with TRBJ2-7, with 8 positions matching TRBD1. V gave up 4 bases and J gave up 3 bases; unmatched junction bases: 11. The germline V gene encodes CDR1 MDHEN and CDR2 SYDVKM. The CDR3 is 16 amino acids. The CDR3 protein is CASSSLGGQGVYEQYF. The CDR3 DNA reads as TGTGCCAGCAGTTCATTGGGAGGACAGGGTGTCTACGAGCAGTACTTC.

J is TRBJ2-2 and V is TRBV11-2; tentative D call: TRBD2 (5 bases). V lost 2 bases and J lost 6, with 10 bases in between. Per germline, CDR1 SGHAT and CDR2 FQNNGV. The CDR3 sequence is 14 residues long. The DNA for the CDR3 is TGTGCCAGCAGCTTAATTCGCGGGTCCGGGGAGCTGTTTTTT. Protein product: CASSLIRGSGELFF.